The present TCR beta chain was sequenced within a study of T cell changes during pregnancy in multiple sclerosis. TCRdb keeps only in-frame clones here, not all; method: immunoSEQ multiplex PCR. The sample has roughly 43,000 clones, about 89% seen once; the top ten hold 1.2%. Germline V gene data show CDR1 as GTSNPN and CDR2 as SVGIG (reference sequence). The V end was cut by 2 bases, the J end by 5 bases, with 9 bases between. This CDR3 contains 13 residues. This clonotype originated in a female donor with multiple sclerosis, enrolled in a pregnancy study. The V call is TRBV30, the J call TRBJ1-4; tentatively, D is TRBD1 (6 bases). The sequences come from CD4+ T cells from peripheral blood mononuclear cells, collected after pregnancy. The CDR3: CAWSSQGNEKLFF. For the CDR3, the DNA is TGTGCCTGGAGTTCACAGGGAAATGAAAAACTGTTTTTT. Looking up the rest from reference TRBV30 and TRBJ1-4 gives the full variable domain: SQTIHQWPATLVQPVGSPLSLECTVEGTSNPNLYWYRQAAGRGLQLLFYSVGIGQISSEVPQNLSASRPQDRQFILSSKKLLLSDSGFYLCAWSSQGNEKLFFGSGTQLSVL.